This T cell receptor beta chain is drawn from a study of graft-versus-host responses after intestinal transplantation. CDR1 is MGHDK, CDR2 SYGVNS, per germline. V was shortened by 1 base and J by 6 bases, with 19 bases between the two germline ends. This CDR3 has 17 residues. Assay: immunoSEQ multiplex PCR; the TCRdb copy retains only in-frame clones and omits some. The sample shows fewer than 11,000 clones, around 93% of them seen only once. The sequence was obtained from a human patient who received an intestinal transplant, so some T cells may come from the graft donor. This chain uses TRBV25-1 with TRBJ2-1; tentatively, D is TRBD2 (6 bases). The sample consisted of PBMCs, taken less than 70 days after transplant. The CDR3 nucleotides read TGTGCCAGCAGTGAATCCCGGGACTGGAAAATTTCCAATGAGCAGTTCTTC. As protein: CASSESRDWKISNEQFF.